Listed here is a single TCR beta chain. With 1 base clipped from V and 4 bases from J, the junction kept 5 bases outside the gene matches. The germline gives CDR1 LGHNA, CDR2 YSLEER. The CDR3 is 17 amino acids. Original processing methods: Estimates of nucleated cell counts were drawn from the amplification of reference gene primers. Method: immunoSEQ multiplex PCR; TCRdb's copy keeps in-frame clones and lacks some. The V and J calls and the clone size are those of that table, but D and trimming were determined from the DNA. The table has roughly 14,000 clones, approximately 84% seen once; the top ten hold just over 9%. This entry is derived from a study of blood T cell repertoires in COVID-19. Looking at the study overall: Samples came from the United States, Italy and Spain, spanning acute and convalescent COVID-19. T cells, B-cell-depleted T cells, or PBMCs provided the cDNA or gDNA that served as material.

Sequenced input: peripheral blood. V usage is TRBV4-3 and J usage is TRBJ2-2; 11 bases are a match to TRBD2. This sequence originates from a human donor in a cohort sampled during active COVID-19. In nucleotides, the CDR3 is TGCGCCAGCAGCCAAGCCCGTAGCGGGGGGGCCACCGGGGAGCTGTTTTTT. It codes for CASSQARSGGATGELFF.